This T cell receptor (beta chain) was obtained from a study of T cell responses to AZD1222 COVID-19 vaccine. Study outcomes and limitations: The peak T cell response came first, and repertoires were sampled only after it. As reported, nearly half of all spike-specific TCRs target variant regions that are unmutated. With dominance at 160-218 and 743-854, vaccine-associated CD4 TCRs spanned spike.

Sequencing used immunoSEQ multiplex PCR; TCRdb keeps in-frame clones, though not all of them. Of 55,000 to 70,000 clones listed, 89% are singletons. Analysis merged second doses at about 4 or about 12 weeks. Trimming took off 3 bases at V and 5 bases at J, with 7 bases between the two ends. Germline V gene lookup returns CDR1 LGHDT and CDR2 YNNKEL (reference sequence). The CDR3 length is 12 residues. A note on this clone: Its antigen is not identified.

Sequenced here: peripheral blood, sampled 28 days after the second AZD1222 dose. This clonotype was sampled from an adult who received the AZD1222 COVID-19 vaccine. This chain links TRBV3-1 (or the pseudogene TRBV3-2) with TRBJ2-5; D is ambiguous. For the CDR3, the DNA is TGTGCCAGCAGCCACGCCCCGGAGACCCAGTACTTC. Translation gives CASSHAPETQYF.